The T cell receptor (beta chain) described here comes from a study of OX40 agonist ivuxolimab in advanced cancers. Turning to the study itself: Three patients responded partially, comprising one with hepatocellular carcinoma and two with cutaneous melanoma.

This CDR3 contains 15 residues. CDR1 and CDR2 (germline): LNHDA, SQIVND (reference sequence). Trimming pared 5 bases from V and 2 bases from J, leaving 14 bases between. Blood samples were obtained at baseline, cycle 4 day 1, and cycle 7 day 1. Of note for this clone: The antigen is not known.

The data were produced by immunoSEQ multiplex PCR, yet TCRdb's version contains in-frame clones alone and is incomplete. The data show about 76,000 clones, around nine tenths seen once. Study conclusions and caveats: Patients who responded partially at 0.1-3.0 mg/kg showed clonal expansion ranking among the lowest.

This TCR came from an adult with an advanced solid tumor such as melanoma, head and neck, liver or kidney cancer. The V call is TRBV19, the J call TRBJ2-3; D is ambiguous. Material: CD4+ or CD8+ T cells sorted from blood, obtained in a trial of the OX40 agonist ivuxolimab. CDR3 loop: CASSPASYLTDTQYF. CDR3 DNA: TGTGCCAGTAGTCCCGCCAGTTACCTCACAGATACGCAGTATTTT.